This T cell receptor beta chain originates from a study of CD8 T cells in ankylosing spondylitis. Study outcomes and limitations: Seemingly distinctive of ankylosing spondylitis blood was a TCR beta motif formed by eight highly homologous variants.

One entry per CDR3 protein, called by TCRdb with MiXCR from the 5' RACE reads. This sample has hundreds of thousands of distinct CDR3 sequences, with about 25% found just once. This clonotype was seen a handful of times. The target antigen is unknown. In germline, CDR1 is SGDLS, CDR2 YYNGEE. This CDR3 has 15 amino acids. V was clipped by 4 bases and J by 8 bases, with 19 bases between them. The specimen was blood, either unsorted or a sorted T cell fraction (not recorded which). The TCR originated in a male donor with ankylosing spondylitis. The V gene is TRBV9, the J gene TRBJ1-3, with no clear D. This CDR3 is CASSPRGSYGDTIYF. The CDR3 DNA follows: TGTGCCAGCAGCCCCCGCGGTTCTTATGGGGACACCATATATTTT.